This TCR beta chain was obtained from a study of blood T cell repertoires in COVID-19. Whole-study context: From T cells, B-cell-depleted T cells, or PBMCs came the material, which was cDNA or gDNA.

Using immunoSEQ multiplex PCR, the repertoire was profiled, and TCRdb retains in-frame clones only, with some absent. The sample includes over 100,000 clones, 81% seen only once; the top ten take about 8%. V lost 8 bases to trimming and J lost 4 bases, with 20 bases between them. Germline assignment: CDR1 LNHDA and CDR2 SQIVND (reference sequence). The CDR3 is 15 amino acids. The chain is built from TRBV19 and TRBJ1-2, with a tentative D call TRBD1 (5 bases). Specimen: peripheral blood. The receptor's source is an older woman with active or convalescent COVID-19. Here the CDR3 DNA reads TGTGCCAGTCGCGACAGCTCCTTCCCCGGCTATGGCTACACCTTC. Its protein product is CASRDSSFPGYGYTF.